One sample yielded the 12 T cell receptor beta chains listed below, sequenced in a study of cytomegalovirus exposure and HLA in healthy donors. PCR primers comprised 60 Vbeta and 13 Jbeta primers. Clones were sequenced by immunoSEQ multiplex PCR, and TCRdb holds only the in-frame ones, with some missing. Seen here are 150,000 to 200,000 clones, around 84% observed once, and the top ten hold roughly 2.8%. The sample was PBMCs. Receptor source: a woman aged 45-65 years in good health and CMV-seropositive.

V usage is TRBV5-6 and J usage is TRBJ2-3, with D possibly TRBD2 on 6 matching bases. This CDR3 contains 14 residues. Germline CDR1 is SGHDT and CDR2 is YYEEEE. V was cut by 0 bases and J by 6 bases, with 11 bases left in between. The CDR3 nucleotides read TGTGCCAGCAGCTTGGGGAGGGGACCCGATACGCAGTATTTT. The encoded protein is CASSLGRGPDTQYF.

The J gene is TRBJ1-2, the V gene TRBV6-5; possible D gene TRBD1, 6 bases. The CDR3 covers 16 residues. CDR1 is MNHEY and CDR2 is SVGAGI in the germline V gene. Trimming left V 4 bases short and J 5 bases short, with 20 bases between. CDR3 residues: CASSSLPRGEGYGYTF. DNA of the CDR3: TGTGCCAGCAGTTCCCTCCCCAGGGGCGAAGGGTATGGCTACACCTTC.

This clone was counted a few times. The V and J genes are TRBV29-1 and TRBJ1-2; D is perhaps TRBD1 (6 bases). This CDR3 comprises 15 residues. The V end lost 1 base, the J end lost 1 base, and 13 bases lay between the germline ends. The germline gives CDR1 SQVTM, CDR2 ANQGSEA. The CDR3 DNA is TGCAGCGTTGAAGGGGGGCAGGGCAGTAACTATGGCTACACCTTC. Translation: CSVEGGQGSNYGYTF.

The chain combines TRBV29-1 with TRBJ1-1; no firm D call. The CDR3 is made up of 12 amino acids. Germline CDR1 is SQVTM and CDR2 is ANQGSEA. Trimming removed 4 bases at V and 4 bases at J, with 10 bases between. The CDR3 protein is CSVGSGGTEAFF. CDR3 bases: TGCAGCGTTGGTTCAGGTGGCACTGAAGCTTTCTTT.

This clone has a handful of counts. V and J are TRBV7-6 and TRBJ1-3; 8 positions match TRBD1. Germline-derived CDR1 and CDR2 are SGHVS and FNYEAQ. The CDR3 sequence is 15 residues long. V gave up 6 bases and J gave up 3 bases; unmatched junction bases: 7. The CDR3 spells CASSPQGAVGNTIYF. CDR3 bases: TGTGCCAGCAGTCCGCAGGGGGCGGTTGGAAACACCATATATTTT. The variable domain in full, with the rest retrieved from reference TRBV7-6 and TRBJ1-3, is GAGVSQSPRYKVTKRGQDVALRCDPISGHVSLYWYRQALGQGPEFLTYFNYEAQQDKSGLPNDRFSAERPEGSISTLTIQRTEQRDSAMYRCASSPQGAVGNTIYFGEGSWLTVV.

The genes are TRBV27 and TRBJ1-6; perhaps TRBD1 as D (5 bases). Trimming shortened V by 2 bases and J by 8 bases, and 16 bases separated the two germline ends. The CDR3 extends over 16 amino acids. Germline loops: CDR1 MNHEY, CDR2 SMNVEV (reference sequence). This CDR3 is CASSLDPAGPYSPLHF. The DNA of the CDR3 is TGTGCCAGCAGTTTAGATCCGGCAGGGCCTTATTCACCCCTCCACTTT.

The chain recombines TRBV5-1 with TRBJ2-3, with D possibly being TRBD1 (5 bases). The CDR3 loop spans 14 amino acids. Germline V gives CDR1 SGHRS, CDR2 YFSETQ. With 1 base removed from V and 2 bases from J, the gap between germline ends came to 8 bases. This CDR3 is CASSLTGHTDTQYF. The CDR3 DNA sequence: TGCGCCAGCAGCTTGACAGGACACACAGATACGCAGTATTTT.

The chain has TRBV11-2 and TRBJ2-1, with 10 bases lining up with TRBD1. This CDR3 has 14 residues. CDR1 and CDR2 (germline): SGHAT, FQNNGV. The J segment lost 9 bases and the V segment lost 4 bases, leaving 6 bases of the junction unmatched. The CDR3, as DNA: TGTGCCAGCAGCTACCGGGACAGGGGAGTTGAGCAGTTCTTC. It translates to CASSYRDRGVEQFF.

The chain is built from TRBV30 and TRBJ2-7; D gene ambiguous. V shed 2 bases and J shed 6 bases, with 14 bases lying between them. The V gene's germline CDR1 is GTSNPN and CDR2 SVGIG (reference sequence). The CDR3 consists of 13 residues. The CDR3 region has the DNA TGTGCCTGGAGTCCCAATTTGAGGTCCGAGCAGTACTTC. It is translated as CAWSPNLRSEQYF.

The V and J genes are TRBV6-5 and TRBJ2-7, with D uncertain. CDR1 is MNHEY and CDR2 is SVGAGI in the germline V gene. Between the trimmed V and J ends, which lost 7 bases and 1 base, there was a span of 11 bases. The CDR3 is 13 residues long. CDR3 in DNA: TGTGCCAGCATAGCAGCCGAGTCCTACGAGCAGTACTTC. Translated, it gives CASIAAESYEQYF.

The chain is built from TRBV4-2 and TRBJ1-2; D not certain. Trimming pared 8 bases from V and 2 bases from J, leaving 12 bases between. CDR3 length: 13 residues. Germline assignment: CDR1 LGHNA and CDR2 YNFKEQ. Written as DNA, the CDR3 is TGTGCCAGCGGAGGGAAAGCCAACTATGGCTACACCTTC. Its protein is CASGGKANYGYTF.

V and J are TRBV7-2 and TRBJ2-7; D call uncertain. Trimming shortened V by 5 bases and J by 4 bases, and 12 bases separated the two germline ends. The length of the CDR3 is 13 residues. The germline gives CDR1 SGHTA, CDR2 FQGNSA. CDR3 bases: TGTGCCAGCAGCCCCGACACCTCATACGAGCAGTACTTC. This translates into CASSPDTSYEQYF.